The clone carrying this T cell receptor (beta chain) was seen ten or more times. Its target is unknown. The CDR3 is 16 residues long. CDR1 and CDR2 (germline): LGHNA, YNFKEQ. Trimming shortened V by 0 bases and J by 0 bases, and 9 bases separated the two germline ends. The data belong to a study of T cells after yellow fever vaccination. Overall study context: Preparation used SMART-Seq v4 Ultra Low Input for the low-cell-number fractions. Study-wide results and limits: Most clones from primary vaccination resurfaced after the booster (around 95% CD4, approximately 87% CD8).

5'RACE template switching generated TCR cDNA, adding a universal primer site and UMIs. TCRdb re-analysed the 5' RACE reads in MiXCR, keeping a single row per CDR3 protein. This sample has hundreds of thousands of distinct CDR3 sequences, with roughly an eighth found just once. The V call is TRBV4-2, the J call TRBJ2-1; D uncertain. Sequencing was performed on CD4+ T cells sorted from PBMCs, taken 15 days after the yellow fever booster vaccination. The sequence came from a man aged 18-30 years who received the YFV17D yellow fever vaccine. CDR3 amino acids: CASSQDVHSSYNEQFF. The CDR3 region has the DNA TGTGCCAGCAGCCAAGACGTTCATAGCTCCTACAATGAGCAGTTCTTC.